A selection of T cell receptor beta chains follows, all from one sample in a study of T cells in Graves' hyperthyroidism and ophthalmopathy. Using its own MiXCR run on the multiplex PCR reads, TCRdb lists one record per CDR3 protein. The data contain 340,000 or so distinct CDR3 sequences, over 15% of them seen just once; the ten biggest clones take up 45% to 50%. The sample was blood. The receptor set was obtained from a woman aged 45-65 years with Graves' hyperthyroidism. Both conserved end residues are part of each CDR3. The order of the fields is J gene, CDR3 length, D gene, V gene, clone size, CDR3 protein, CDR3 DNA. D genes are given only for firm matches. For some rows the clone size is stated as once, few or many, or as a class when expanded; others skip it.

J: TRBJ2-7
length: 15
D: -
V: TRBV6-2/TRBV6-3
size: few
CDR3: CASEKTGGLTYEQYF
DNA: TGTGCCAGCGAAAAAACGGGCGGCCTTACCTACGAGCAGTACTTC

J: TRBJ2-5
length: 14
D: -
V: TRBV20-1
size: -
CDR3: CSARTLVGIETQYF
DNA: TGCAGTGCTAGAACCCTAGTAGGGATTGAGACCCAGTACTTC

J: TRBJ1-3
length: 16
D: -
V: TRBV6-1
size: -
CDR3: CAIRGSGLHSGNTIYF
DNA: TGTGCCATCCGCGGCTCAGGCCTCCACTCTGGAAACACCATATATTTT

J: TRBJ1-6
length: 18
D: -
V: TRBV6-1
size: -
CDR3: CASSPQSRRSSYNSPLHF
DNA: TGTGCCAGCAGTCCACAGAGCCGCAGGTCCTCCTATAATTCACCCCTCCACTTT

J: TRBJ2-7
length: 14
D: -
V: TRBV20-1
size: few
CDR3: CSARRTESPYEQYF
DNA: TGCAGTGCTAGACGAACAGAAAGCCCTTACGAGCAGTACTTC

J: TRBJ1-1
length: 14
D: -
V: TRBV6-2/TRBV6-3
size: -
CDR3: CASSDGGGDTEAFF
DNA: TGTGCCAGCAGTGACGGGGGAGGGGACACTGAAGCTTTCTTT

J: TRBJ1-2
length: 12
D: TRBD1
V: TRBV29-1
size: few
CDR3: CSVENRGDSYTF
DNA: TGCAGCGTTGAAAACAGGGGGGACAGCTACACCTTC

J: TRBJ2-1
length: 19
D: TRBD2
V: TRBV19
size: -
CDR3: CASSSGYSGGLNSYNEQFF
DNA: TGTGCCAGTAGTAGTGGGTACTCGGGAGGGCTGAACTCCTACAATGAGCAGTTCTTC

J: TRBJ2-5
length: 18
D: -
V: TRBV5-1
size: -
CDR3: CASSLRGAAKKSQETQYF
DNA: TGCGCCAGCAGCTTGAGAGGGGCAGCCAAGAAGTCCCAAGAGACCCAGTACTTC

J: TRBJ1-1
length: 14
D: -
V: TRBV27
size: -
CDR3: CASSGDRSSTEAFF
DNA: TGTGCCAGCAGTGGCGACAGGTCCAGCACTGAAGCTTTCTTT

J: TRBJ2-3
length: 10
D: -
V: TRBV20-1
size: -
CDR3: CSASINTQYF
DNA: TGCAGTGCTAGCATAAATACGCAGTATTTT

J: TRBJ2-7
length: 15
D: -
V: TRBV6-5
size: -
CDR3: CASSYGGQESYEQYF
DNA: TGTGCCAGCAGTTATGGGGGGCAGGAGTCCTACGAGCAGTACTTC

J: TRBJ2-2
length: 14
D: -
V: TRBV11-3
size: few
CDR3: CASSLDRSSGELFF
DNA: TGTGCCAGCAGCTTAGATCGCAGCTCCGGGGAGCTGTTTTTT

J: TRBJ2-1
length: 18
D: TRBD2
V: TRBV9
size: -
CDR3: CASSAHPSGGSPFNEQFF
DNA: TGTGCCAGCAGCGCCCACCCGTCGGGCGGGAGCCCTTTCAATGAGCAGTTCTTC

J: TRBJ1-3
length: 15
D: -
V: TRBV5-1
size: -
CDR3: CASSLLGAAENTIYF
DNA: TGCGCCAGCAGCTTGTTGGGTGCGGCCGAGAACACCATATATTTT

J: TRBJ2-1
length: 13
D: TRBD1
V: TRBV29-1
size: few
CDR3: CSAEGYRGTEQFF
DNA: TGCAGCGCCGAGGGGTACAGGGGCACTGAGCAGTTCTTC

J: TRBJ2-7
length: 13
D: -
V: TRBV6-1
size: many
CDR3: CASSTGNRYEQYF
DNA: TGTGCCAGCTCAACAGGGAACCGCTACGAGCAGTACTTC

J: TRBJ2-1
length: 16
D: TRBD2
V: TRBV7-8
size: many
CDR3: CASRPPGGRDYNEQFF
DNA: TGTGCCAGCAGACCCCCGGGGGGGAGGGACTACAATGAGCAGTTCTTC

J: TRBJ2-1
length: 15
D: TRBD1
V: TRBV5-1
size: few
CDR3: CASSLEDRGYNEQFF
DNA: TGCGCCAGCAGCTTGGAGGACAGGGGTTACAATGAGCAGTTCTTC

J: TRBJ1-1
length: 14
D: TRBD1
V: TRBV5-1
size: -
CDR3: CASSLEGGQNEAFF
DNA: TGCGCCAGCAGCTTGGAGGGGGGACAGAATGAAGCTTTCTTT

J: TRBJ2-2
length: 11
D: -
V: TRBV20-1
size: few
CDR3: CSARSTGELFF
DNA: TGCAGTGCTCGGAGCACCGGGGAGCTGTTTTTT

J: TRBJ2-7
length: 14
D: -
V: TRBV24-1
size: -
CDR3: CATSDLRATYEQYF
DNA: TGTGCCACCAGTGATTTGAGGGCAACCTACGAGCAGTACTTC

J: TRBJ2-1
length: 16
D: TRBD2
V: TRBV12-3/TRBV12-4
size: few
CDR3: CASSYLAGGRYNEQFF
DNA: TGTGCCAGCAGTTACTTAGCGGGGGGGAGATACAATGAGCAGTTCTTC

J: TRBJ1-1
length: 14
D: TRBD1
V: TRBV5-6
size: few
CDR3: CASSYGQGITEAFF
DNA: TGTGCCAGCAGCTACGGACAGGGGATAACTGAAGCTTTCTTT

J: TRBJ2-7
length: 16
D: TRBD2
V: TRBV20-1
size: many
CDR3: CSARDRGAGGLYEQYF
DNA: TGCAGTGCTAGAGATCGTGGCGCGGGAGGTTTATACGAGCAGTACTTC

J: TRBJ1-1
length: 13
D: -
V: TRBV18
size: few
CDR3: CASSPEGGSEAFF
DNA: TGTGCCAGCTCACCAGAAGGAGGCTCTGAAGCTTTCTTT

J: TRBJ1-6
length: 15
D: TRBD1
V: TRBV18
size: many
CDR3: CASSPGQGSNSPLHF
DNA: TGTGCCAGCTCACCGGGACAGGGCAGTAATTCACCCCTCCACTTT

J: TRBJ1-3
length: 13
D: -
V: TRBV15
size: -
CDR3: CATSRDLQNTIYF
DNA: TGTGCCACCAGCAGAGATCTCCAAAACACCATATATTTT

J: TRBJ2-7
length: 17
D: TRBD2
V: TRBV20-1
size: -
CDR3: CSARDPSGLATTYEQYF
DNA: TGCAGTGCTAGAGACCCGAGTGGACTAGCGACCACCTACGAGCAGTACTTC

J: TRBJ2-1
length: 18
D: TRBD2
V: TRBV28
size: many
CDR3: CASSPGLAGVIDYNEQFF
DNA: TGTGCCAGCAGTCCGGGACTAGCGGGAGTAATCGACTACAATGAGCAGTTCTTC

J: TRBJ1-1
length: 10
D: -
V: TRBV2
size: many
CDR3: CAISHTEAFF
DNA: TGTGCCATCTCCCACACTGAAGCTTTCTTT

J: TRBJ2-7
length: 13
D: TRBD1
V: TRBV12-3/TRBV12-4
size: many
CDR3: CASGQGESYEQYF
DNA: TGTGCCAGCGGACAGGGTGAATCCTACGAGCAGTACTTC

J: TRBJ1-5
length: 15
D: TRBD1
V: TRBV28
size: many
CDR3: CASRGQGWVDQPQHF
DNA: TGTGCCAGCAGAGGACAGGGTTGGGTTGATCAGCCCCAGCATTTT

J: TRBJ2-3
length: 13
D: -
V: TRBV20-1
size: many
CDR3: CSARGPRADTQYF
DNA: TGCAGTGCTAGAGGGCCGAGGGCAGATACGCAGTATTTT

J: TRBJ2-3
length: 16
D: TRBD2
V: TRBV28
size: -
CDR3: CASSSISGGHADTQYF
DNA: TGTGCCAGCAGTTCCATCAGCGGGGGCCACGCAGATACGCAGTATTTT

J: TRBJ2-7
length: 14
D: -
V: TRBV29-1
size: -
CDR3: CSVRWITNPYEQYF
DNA: TGCAGCGTTCGTTGGATAACAAACCCCTACGAGCAGTACTTC

J: TRBJ2-3
length: 16
D: TRBD2
V: TRBV10-1
size: many
CDR3: CASSALAGGMTDTQYF
DNA: TGCGCCAGCAGTGCTCTAGCGGGGGGCATGACAGATACGCAGTATTTT

J: TRBJ1-2
length: 13
D: -
V: TRBV20-1
size: few
CDR3: CSARLTAHYGYTF
DNA: TGCAGTGCTCGTCTAACAGCTCACTATGGCTACACCTTC

J: TRBJ1-1
length: 15
D: -
V: TRBV28
size: -
CDR3: CASSSHGTANTEAFF
DNA: TGTGCCAGCAGCAGCCACGGGACGGCGAACACTGAAGCTTTCTTT

J: TRBJ1-6
length: 18
D: -
V: TRBV5-4
size: -
CDR3: CASSPGTHPQSPNSPLHF
DNA: TGTGCCAGCAGTCCCGGGACTCACCCGCAGAGCCCTAATTCACCCCTCCACTTT

J: TRBJ2-7
length: 15
D: TRBD1
V: TRBV5-5
size: many
CDR3: CASSLVAGGIYEQYF
DNA: TGTGCCAGCAGCTTGGTGGCAGGGGGTATCTACGAGCAGTACTTC

J: TRBJ2-1
length: 15
D: TRBD2
V: TRBV12-5
size: -
CDR3: CASGLGLAGAYEQFF
DNA: TGTGCTAGTGGTTTGGGACTAGCGGGGGCGTATGAGCAGTTCTTC

J: TRBJ2-7
length: 16
D: -
V: TRBV5-1
size: -
CDR3: CASSFSAGLPLYEQYF
DNA: TGCGCCAGCAGCTTCTCAGCGGGCCTACCCCTCTACGAGCAGTACTTC

J: TRBJ2-7
length: 16
D: TRBD2
V: TRBV28
size: few
CDR3: CASSPPGSGSDYEQYF
DNA: TGTGCCAGCAGTCCCCCGGGTAGCGGGAGCGACTACGAGCAGTACTTC

J: TRBJ2-3
length: 14
D: -
V: TRBV4-1
size: -
CDR3: CASSQGGNTDTQYF
DNA: TGCGCCAGCAGCCAAGGCGGGAACACAGATACGCAGTATTTT

J: TRBJ2-3
length: 15
D: -
V: TRBV7-3
size: many
CDR3: CASSLSLTHTDTQYF
DNA: TGTGCCAGCAGCTTATCGCTAACCCACACAGATACGCAGTATTTT

J: TRBJ1-1
length: 15
D: -
V: TRBV18
size: many
CDR3: CASSPFAEMNTEAFF
DNA: TGTGCCAGCTCACCGTTCGCGGAGATGAACACTGAAGCTTTCTTT

J: TRBJ2-3
length: 13
D: -
V: TRBV20-1
size: -
CDR3: CSARDQQLVTQYF
DNA: TGCAGTGCTAGAGATCAACAGCTGGTGACGCAGTATTTT

J: TRBJ1-2
length: 14
D: TRBD1
V: TRBV7-8
size: many
CDR3: CASSADRDSSGYTF
DNA: TGTGCCAGCAGCGCTGACAGGGACTCTTCTGGCTACACCTTC

J: TRBJ1-5
length: 13
D: -
V: TRBV30
size: many
CDR3: CAWSVQSGQPQHF
DNA: TGTGCCTGGAGTGTACAATCGGGGCAGCCCCAGCATTTT

J: TRBJ2-5
length: 15
D: TRBD2
V: TRBV5-4
size: -
CDR3: CASSLASGGGETQYF
DNA: TGTGCCAGCAGCTTGGCCAGCGGGGGAGGTGAGACCCAGTACTTC

J: TRBJ2-1
length: 14
D: -
V: TRBV7-3
size: -
CDR3: CASSSTPAAGEQFF
DNA: TGTGCCAGCAGCTCCACACCGGCGGCGGGTGAGCAGTTCTTC

J: TRBJ2-1
length: 17
D: TRBD2
V: TRBV28
size: -
CDR3: CASTLGGRLAGVDEQFF
DNA: TGTGCCAGCACCTTGGGGGGTCGGCTAGCGGGAGTGGACGAGCAGTTCTTC

J: TRBJ2-1
length: 15
D: -
V: TRBV5-1
size: few
CDR3: CASSVPRDNGNEQFF
DNA: TGCGCCAGCAGCGTACCCCGGGACAATGGCAATGAGCAGTTCTTC

J: TRBJ1-2
length: 12
D: TRBD1
V: TRBV20-1
size: -
CDR3: CSARGQGPGYTF
DNA: TGCAGTGCTAGAGGACAGGGGCCTGGCTACACCTTC

J: TRBJ2-2
length: 15
D: -
V: TRBV28
size: few
CDR3: CASSPLPRGTGELFF
DNA: TGTGCCAGCAGTCCTTTACCCCGGGGAACCGGGGAGCTGTTTTTT

J: TRBJ1-2
length: 13
D: TRBD1
V: TRBV19
size: -
CDR3: CAIHRGRNYGYTF
DNA: TGTGCCATACACAGGGGGCGTAACTATGGCTACACCTTC

J: TRBJ2-5
length: 13
D: -
V: TRBV6-1
size: many
CDR3: CASYGGSGETQYF
DNA: TGTGCCAGCTATGGGGGGTCGGGTGAGACCCAGTACTTC

J: TRBJ2-3
length: 14
D: -
V: TRBV25-1
size: -
CDR3: CASSERLSTDTQYF
DNA: TGTGCCAGCAGTGAACGTCTTAGCACAGATACGCAGTATTTT